This T cell receptor (beta chain) was sequenced in a study of blood T cell repertoires in COVID-19. Study-level background: The samples span acute and convalescent COVID-19 from the United States, Italy and Spain. In each case, the material was cDNA or gDNA derived from T cells, B-cell-depleted T cells, or PBMCs.

The germline CDR1 and CDR2 sequences are SGHRS and YFSETQ. With V trimmed by 0 bases and J by 4 bases, 10 bases remained unmatched. CDR3 size: 17 residues. As handled by the study authors: Researchers report that nucleated cell counts were estimated from reference gene primer amplification. Clones were read by immunoSEQ multiplex PCR, and TCRdb kept only the in-frame ones, dropping some. The V and J calls and the clone size are those of that table, but D and trimming were determined from the DNA. The sample records about 33,000 clones, around 85% being singletons. The sequenced sample consisted of peripheral blood. The clonotype originates from a woman at least 80 years old with active or convalescent COVID-19. The V gene is TRBV5-1, the J gene TRBJ2-5, with TRBD1 identical over 9 bases. The CDR3 spells CASSLGLTGGQGETQYF. The CDR3 coding sequence is TGCGCCAGCAGCTTGGGGCTTACAGGGGGCCAGGGAGAGACCCAGTACTTC.